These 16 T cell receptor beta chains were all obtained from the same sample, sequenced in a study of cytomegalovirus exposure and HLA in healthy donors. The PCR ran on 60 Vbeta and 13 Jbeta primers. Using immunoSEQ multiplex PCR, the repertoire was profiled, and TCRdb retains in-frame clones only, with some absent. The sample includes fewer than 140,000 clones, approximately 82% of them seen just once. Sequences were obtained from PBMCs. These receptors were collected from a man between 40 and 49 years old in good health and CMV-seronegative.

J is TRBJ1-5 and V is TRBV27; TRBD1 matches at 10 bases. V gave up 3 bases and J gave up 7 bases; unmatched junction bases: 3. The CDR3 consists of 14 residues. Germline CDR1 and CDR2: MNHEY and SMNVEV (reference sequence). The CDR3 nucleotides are TGTGCCAGCAGTTTCGGACAGGGGGAGCAGCCCCAGCATTTT. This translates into CASSFGQGEQPQHF.

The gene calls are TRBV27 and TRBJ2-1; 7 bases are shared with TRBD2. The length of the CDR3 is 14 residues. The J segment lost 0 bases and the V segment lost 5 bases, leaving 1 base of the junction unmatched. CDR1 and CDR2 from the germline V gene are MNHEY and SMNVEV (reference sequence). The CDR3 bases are TGTGCCAGCAGTAGCGGGGTCTCCTACAATGAGCAGTTCTTC. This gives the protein CASSSGVSYNEQFF.

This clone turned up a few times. The CDR3 loop reads CAAGGLAADTQYF. DNA of the CDR3: TGTGCCGCTGGGGGACTAGCCGCAGATACGCAGTATTTT. The chain couples TRBV6-1 to TRBJ2-3, with TRBD2 matching over 9 bases. The trim removed 11 bases at V and 4 bases at J, leaving 7 bases unmatched. The CDR3 extends over 13 amino acids. Germline lookup yields CDR1 MNHNS and CDR2 SASEGT.

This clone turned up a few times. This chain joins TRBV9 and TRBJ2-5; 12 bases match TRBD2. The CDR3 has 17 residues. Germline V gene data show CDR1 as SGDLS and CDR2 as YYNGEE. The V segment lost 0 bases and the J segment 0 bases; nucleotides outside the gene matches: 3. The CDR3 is CASSVGTSGAYQETQYF. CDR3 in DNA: TGTGCCAGCAGCGTAGGGACTAGCGGGGCCTACCAAGAGACCCAGTACTTC.

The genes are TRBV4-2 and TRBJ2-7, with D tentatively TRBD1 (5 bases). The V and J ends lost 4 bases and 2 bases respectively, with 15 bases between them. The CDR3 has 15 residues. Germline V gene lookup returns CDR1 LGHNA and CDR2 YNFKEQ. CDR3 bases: TGTGCCAGCAGCCGGCAACTACAGGCCACCTACGAGCAGTACTTC. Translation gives CASSRQLQATYEQYF.

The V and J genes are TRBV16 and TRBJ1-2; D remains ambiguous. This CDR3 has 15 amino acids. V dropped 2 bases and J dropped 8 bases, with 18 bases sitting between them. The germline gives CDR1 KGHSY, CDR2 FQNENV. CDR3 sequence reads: CASSQLSLEPRGYTF. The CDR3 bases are TGTGCCAGCAGCCAACTGTCCCTTGAGCCACGGGGCTACACCTTC. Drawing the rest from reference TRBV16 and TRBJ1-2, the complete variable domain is GEEVAQTPKHLVRGEGQKAKLYCAPIKGHSYVFWYQQVLKNEFKFLISFQNENVFDETGMPKERFSAKCLPNSPCSLEIQATKLEDSAVYFCASSQLSLEPRGYTFGSGTRLTVV.

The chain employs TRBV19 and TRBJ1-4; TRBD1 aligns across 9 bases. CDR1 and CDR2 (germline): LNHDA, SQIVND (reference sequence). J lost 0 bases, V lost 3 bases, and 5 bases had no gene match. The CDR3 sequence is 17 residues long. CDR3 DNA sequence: TGTGCCAGTAGTATTATACAGGGGGCGTCAACTAATGAAAAACTGTTTTTT. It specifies CASSIIQGASTNEKLFF.

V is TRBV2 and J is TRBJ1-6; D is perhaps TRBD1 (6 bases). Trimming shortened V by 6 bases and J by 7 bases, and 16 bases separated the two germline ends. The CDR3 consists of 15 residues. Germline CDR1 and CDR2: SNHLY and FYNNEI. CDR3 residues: CASSQDSIRNSPLHF. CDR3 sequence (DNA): TGTGCCAGCAGCCAGGACAGTATACGGAATTCACCCCTCCACTTT.

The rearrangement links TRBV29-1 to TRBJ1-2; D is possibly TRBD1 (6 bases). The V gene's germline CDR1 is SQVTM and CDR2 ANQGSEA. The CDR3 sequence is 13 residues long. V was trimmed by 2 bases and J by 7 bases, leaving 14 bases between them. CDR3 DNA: TGCAGCGTTGAACACCAAACAGGGTTTGGCTACACCTTC. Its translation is CSVEHQTGFGYTF.

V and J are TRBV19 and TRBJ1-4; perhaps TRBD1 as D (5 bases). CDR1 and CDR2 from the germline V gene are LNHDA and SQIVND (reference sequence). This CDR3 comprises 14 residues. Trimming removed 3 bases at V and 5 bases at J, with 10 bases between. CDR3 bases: TGTGCCAGTAGTATTACAGGACTAAATGAAAAACTGTTTTTT. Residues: CASSITGLNEKLFF.

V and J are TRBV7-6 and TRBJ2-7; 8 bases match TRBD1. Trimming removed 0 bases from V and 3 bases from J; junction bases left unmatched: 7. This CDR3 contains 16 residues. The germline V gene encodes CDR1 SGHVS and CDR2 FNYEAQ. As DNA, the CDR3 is TGTGCCAGCAGCTTAGCTCCCGGTGACAGGGGCTACGAGCAGTACTTC. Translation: CASSLAPGDRGYEQYF.

The CDR3, as DNA: TGCGCCAGCAGCCAAGATGCGGGACAGGGAACTGAAGCTTTCTTT. Its protein is CASSQDAGQGTEAFF. V usage is TRBV4-1 and J usage is TRBJ1-1; 9 bases are shared with TRBD1. This CDR3 region has 15 residues. V lost 0 bases to trimming and J lost 5 bases; unmatched junction nucleotides: 4. In germline, CDR1 is MGHRA, CDR2 YSYEKL.

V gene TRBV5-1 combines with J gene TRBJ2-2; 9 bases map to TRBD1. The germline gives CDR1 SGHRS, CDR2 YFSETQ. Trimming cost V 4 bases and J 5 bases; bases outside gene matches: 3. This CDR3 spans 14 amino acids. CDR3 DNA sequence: TGCGCCAGCAGCCGGGACAGGGAGACCGGGGAGCTGTTTTTT. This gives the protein CASSRDRETGELFF.

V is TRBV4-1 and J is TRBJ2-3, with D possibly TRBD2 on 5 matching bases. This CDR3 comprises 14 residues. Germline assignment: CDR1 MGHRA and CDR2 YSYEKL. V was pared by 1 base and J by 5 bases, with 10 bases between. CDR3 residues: CASSQVGSGDTQYF. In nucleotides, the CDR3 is TGCGCCAGCAGCCAAGTGGGGAGTGGAGATACGCAGTATTTT.

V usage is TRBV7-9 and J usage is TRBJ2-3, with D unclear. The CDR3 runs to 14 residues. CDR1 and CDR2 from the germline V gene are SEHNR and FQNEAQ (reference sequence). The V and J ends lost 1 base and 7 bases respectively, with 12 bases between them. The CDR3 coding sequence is TGTGCCAGCAGCTTAGGTACAGTCCCGAATACGCAGTATTTT. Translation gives CASSLGTVPNTQYF.

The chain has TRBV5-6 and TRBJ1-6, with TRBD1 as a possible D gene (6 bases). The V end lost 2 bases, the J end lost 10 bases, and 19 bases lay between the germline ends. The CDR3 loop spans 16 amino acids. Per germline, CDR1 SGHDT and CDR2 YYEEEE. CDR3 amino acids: CASSLGQTGIRSPLHF. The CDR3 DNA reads TGTGCCAGCAGCTTAGGCCAAACAGGGATAAGATCACCCCTCCACTTT. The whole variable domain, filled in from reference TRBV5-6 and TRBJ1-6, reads DAGVTQSPTHLIKTRGQQVTLRCSPKSGHDTVSWYQQALGQGPQFIFQYYEEEERQRGNFPDRFSGHQFPNYSSELNVNALLLGDSALYLCASSLGQTGIRSPLHFGNGTRLTVT.